Included here is one T cell receptor (beta chain) sequence, with context. Its antigen is not known. These data belong to a study of shared clonotypes between healthy human individuals. Study as a whole: Three CD4 naive, three CD4 memory, two CD8 naive and one CD8 memory plate were used per donor.

Whole-study results and caveats: Rarefaction exposed incomplete sorted-subset sequencing despite large depth. Among donors, sharing of clonotypes was expected to be affected by sequencing depth.

Authors' analysis steps: In the immunoSEQ data, sequences were junction-only and lacked quality scores, so filtering differed. TCRdb keeps only in-frame clones here, not all; method: immunoSEQ multiplex PCR. V and J calls and clone size follow that table, whereas D and trimming were derived from the DNA. Here the sample spans more than 2,000,000 clones, 85% to 95% being singletons. Germline CDR1 reads SNHLY; CDR2 reads FYNNEI. The CDR3 covers 15 residues. The germline V and J ends were trimmed by 1 base and 5 bases, with 12 bases remaining between them. The V and J genes are TRBV2 and TRBJ1-5; D gene uncertain. The TCR was taken from a young man in good health. Input material: naive CD4+ T cells sorted from blood. Subset in this sample: CD45RA+ positively selected. CDR3 protein: CASSEGHSGDQPQHF. The CDR3 region has the DNA TGTGCCAGCAGTGAAGGACATTCAGGAGATCAGCCCCAGCATTTT.